These T cell receptor beta chains were read from a single sample in a study of blood T cell repertoires in COVID-19. Assay: immunoSEQ multiplex PCR; the TCRdb copy retains only in-frame clones and omits some. This table holds approximately 440,000 clones, 80% to 95% found once. The specimen was PBMCs or T cells enriched from blood (not recorded which). The receptors come from a man aged 18 to 35 who had recovered from COVID-19. The CDR3 runs from the conserved cysteine through the conserved F or W. A D gene is named only where the DNA matches it firmly. Some rows mark clone size as missing; the rest say once, few, many or name a class of expanded clone.

>TRBD1|-|TRBV23-1|TRBJ2-5
CASRRQGARKTQYF
TGCGCCAGCAGGAGGCAGGGGGCCAGGAAGACCCAGTACTTC
>-|-|TRBV12-3/TRBV12-4|TRBJ1-6
CASSLADNSPLHF
TGTGCCAGCAGTTTGGCTGATAATTCACCCCTCCACTTT
>TRBD1|-|TRBV2|TRBJ2-5
CASSGGQGTQYF
TGTGCCAGCAGTGGAGGACAGGGGACCCAGTACTTC
>-|-|TRBV23-1|TRBJ1-6
CASSHSADGSPLHF
TGCGCCAGCAGTCACTCAGCGGACGGATCACCCCTCCACTTT
>-|once|TRBV6-2/TRBV6-3|TRBJ1-1
CASSYSIQTGNTEAFF
TGTGCCAGCAGTTACTCGATACAGACAGGGAACACTGAAGCTTTCTTT
>-|-|TRBV19|TRBJ2-7
CASLPPHRIHEQYF
TGTGCCAGTCTCCCTCCCCACAGGATCCACGAGCAGTACTTC
>-|-|TRBV6-1|TRBJ1-3
CASSRTDSGNTIYF
TGTGCCAGCAGTCGGACAGACTCTGGAAACACCATATATTTT
>TRBD1|-|TRBV28|TRBJ1-1
CASSTGGASTEAFF
TGTGCCAGCAGTACAGGGGGCGCGAGCACTGAAGCTTTCTTT
>-|-|TRBV11-3|TRBJ1-1
CASSSLGQSPVNTEAFF
TGTGCCAGCAGCTCCTTGGGACAATCGCCAGTAAACACTGAAGCTTTCTTT
>-|few|TRBV2|TRBJ1-2
CASSEGPGDLVNYGYTF
TGTGCCAGCAGTGAAGGGCCAGGGGACCTAGTTAACTATGGCTACACCTTC
>-|-|TRBV12-5|TRBJ1-5
CASGLVVGVGQPQHF
TGTGCTAGTGGTTTGGTTGTAGGGGTCGGTCAGCCCCAGCATTTT
>TRBD2|-|TRBV27|TRBJ2-3
CASSLTGLAGPQDTQYF
TGTGCCAGCAGTTTAACTGGACTAGCGGGACCCCAGGATACGCAGTATTTT
>TRBD1|-|TRBV4-2|TRBJ1-3
CASSQERQGSGNTIYF
TGTGCCAGCAGCCAAGAGAGACAGGGCTCTGGAAACACCATATATTTT
>-|-|TRBV18|TRBJ2-1
CASSPSGAGTGGDEQFF
TGTGCCAGCTCACCAAGCGGGGCCGGGACAGGAGGTGACGAGCAGTTCTTC